The 4 T cell receptor beta chains presented below share a single source sample, sequenced in a study of OX40 agonist ivuxolimab in advanced cancers. TCRdb's copy holds only in-frame clones and misses some; the assay was immunoSEQ multiplex PCR. The table has 78,000 or so clones, under 95% seen once. The material was CD4+ or CD8+ T cells sorted from blood, obtained in a trial of the OX40 agonist ivuxolimab. The receptors come from an adult with an advanced solid tumor such as melanoma, head and neck, liver or kidney cancer.

The CDR3: CARSCGLAVHSYEQYF. The CDR3 DNA reads TGTGCCAGGTCCTGCGGGCTTGCGGTTCATTCCTACGAGCAGTACTTC. The rearrangement links TRBV5-3 to TRBJ2-7; possible D gene TRBD2, 5 bases. TRBV5-3 is treated as an ORF (open reading frame) with a function not yet certain. V lost 8 bases and J 1 base, leaving 22 bases between the germline ends. This CDR3 is 16 amino acids long.

The gene calls are TRBV7-9 and TRBJ1-5; D perhaps matches TRBD1 (5 bases). The V and J ends lost 1 base and 0 bases respectively, with 13 bases between them. Per germline, CDR1 SEHNR and CDR2 FQNEAQ (reference sequence). This CDR3 contains 17 residues. For the CDR3, the DNA is TGTGCCAGCAGCTTAGGGGACGGAACCTATAGCAATCAGCCCCAGCATTTT. Translation: CASSLGDGTYSNQPQHF. Looking up the rest from reference TRBV7-9 and TRBJ1-5 gives the full variable domain: DTGVSQNPRHKITKRGQNVTFRCDPISEHNRLYWYRQTLGQGPEFLTYFQNEAQLEKSRLLSDRFSAERPKGSFSTLEIQRTEQGDSAMYLCASSLGDGTYSNQPQHFGDGTRLSIL.

This sequence joins TRBV4-2 and TRBJ2-7, with 11 bases that match TRBD2. The CDR3 length is 17 residues. V lost 1 base, J lost 2 bases, and 7 bases stayed unmatched. Germline CDR1 LGHNA, CDR2 YNFKEQ. The CDR3 is CASSQVTSGGHPYEQYF. CDR3 nucleotide sequence: TGTGCCAGCAGCCAAGTCACTAGCGGGGGCCATCCCTACGAGCAGTACTTC.

V is TRBV2 and J is TRBJ2-2; weak D call: TRBD2 (5 bases). The CDR3 is made up of 16 amino acids. V lost 3 bases to trimming and J lost 0 bases, with 11 bases between them. Germline-derived CDR1 and CDR2 are SNHLY and FYNNEI. CDR3 amino acids: CASSDLRLTNTGELFF. CDR3 DNA: TGTGCCAGCAGTGATCTGAGACTAACGAACACCGGGGAGCTGTTTTTT.